This TCR beta chain was found in a study of CD8 T cells in Susac syndrome. The authors reverse transcribed 0.5 to 1 ug RNA with random hexamers. Multiplex PCR with immunoSEQ amplified the TCR beta CDR3 across 54 Vbeta and 13 Jbeta. TCRdb re-derived calls from the immunoSEQ multiplex PCR reads in MiXCR, one entry per CDR3 protein. Of under 200,000 distinct CDR3 sequences listed, about 96% are singletons. The length of the CDR3 is 12 residues. Germline-derived CDR1 and CDR2 are KGHDR and SFDVKD. V lost 7 bases and J 4 bases, leaving 9 bases between the germline ends. Sequences were obtained from CD4+ T cells from PBMCs. The J gene is TRBJ1-2, the V gene TRBV24-1; perhaps TRBD1 as D (5 bases). The receptor's source is a human donor with Susac syndrome. Here the CDR3 reads CATRDTGYGYTF. As DNA, the CDR3 is TGTGCCACCAGAGATACAGGCTATGGCTACACCTTC.